This T cell receptor (beta chain) was observed in a study of blood T cell repertoires in COVID-19 (dated by TCRdb to about 2020). For the study in its entirety: Samples from collaborators originated in the United States, Italy and Spain and spanned both the acute and convalescent phases of COVID-19. The samples were drawn from two sources: the first 160 participants of the ongoing ImmuneRACE study, and 950 to 1,500 subjects contributed by 6 global collaborators. The dataset comprised deeply sampled blood TCRbeta repertoires from subjects exposed to, actively infected with, or recovered from COVID-19. Where available, HLA class I and class II types were obtained from metadata supplied by the sample provider rather than from assay-based typing. The repertoires were made available in a free public database intended to serve as a resource for research on the immune response to SARS-CoV-2. A de-identified subject ID, COVID-19 status, age in years and sex were almost always included in the sample metadata. The material from the prospective study consisted of cDNA or gDNA derived from T cells, B-cell-depleted T cells, or PBMCs. Broader findings and caveats from the paper: The quantity of clinical and demographic metadata differed by source and by participant and was supplied without curation.

Worth noting for this clone: The antigen it binds to is not known. The input lacks base qualities; no much larger clone sits a single base away.

TCRbeta CDR3 regions were amplified from genomic DNA by means of the immunoSEQ Assay, a bias-controlled multiplex PCR. The source study handled its data this way. The number of nucleated cells in each sample was estimated from the amplification of reference gene primers within the assay. Sequence reads were collapsed and filtered to measure the absolute abundance of every unique TCRbeta CDR3 rearrangement. For each sample, productive Simpson clonality was calculated by taking the square root of Simpson's diversity index across productive rearrangements. Imported from immuneACCESS, the table was reduced by TCRdb to in-frame sequences with V and J called. These copies leave out some clones; in studies compared against another copy, an unresolved V gene accounts for under half, and the cause of the remainder is not known. That table gives V, J and clone size, and the DNA gave D and trimming. Within this sample are approximately 260,000 clones, with 70% to 90% of them counted one time only. The ten largest make up approximately 10% of the sample.

The collaborating institutions used their own protocols to collect whole blood in K2EDTA tubes. For TCRbeta analysis, collaborator samples were shipped as frozen whole blood, as isolated PBMCs, or as DNA extracted from either sample type. CDR1 and CDR2 are read off the germline V gene (reference sequence) as MNHEY and SMNVEV. Here V drops 4 bases and J drops 7 bases, and the junction holds 10 bases not matched to any gene. From cysteine to phenylalanine, the CDR3 is 16 amino acids long. Here the CDR3 DNA is all that survives: 48 bases in frame from base 1. The sample taken for sequencing was peripheral blood. Recombination joined TRBV27 with TRBJ1-5, with 10 middle bases fitting TRBD1. This TCR was sampled from a woman in her 70s with acute or convalescent COVID-19. The DNA is as follows: TGTGCCAGCAGTTCCCACGACAGGGGGCTGTGGCAGCCCCAGCATTTT. It translates as CASSSHDRGLWQPQHF.